This paragraph covers one T cell receptor (beta chain) sequence. This clonotype was found many times. Its target antigen remains unknown. No quality values exist for individual bases; no much larger clone is one base distant. Sample time point, as interpreted from the label and publication: newly diagnosed GD, antithyroid drugs for less than 3 months. RNA was extracted from PBMCs in TRIzol for both TCR sequencing and RNA sequencing. The diagnosis of Graves' disease followed American Thyroid Association guidelines. Recruitment of patients was carried out at an endocrinology department in Xi'an, China. Each patient gave 7 to 9.5 milliliters of peripheral blood, collected in an EDTA anticoagulant tube. Ficoll Paque Plus density gradient separation was used to isolate PBMCs, and no additional T cell sorting was done. An Agilent 2100 Bioanalyzer and agarose gel were used to assess RNA quality, and a NanoDrop 2000 was used to measure RNA concentration.

This sample stems from a study of regulatory T cells in long-lasting Graves disease (dated by TCRdb to 2020 to 2022). In the study overall: Newly diagnosed Graves' disease patients had taken antithyroid drugs for less than 3 months. This study used TCR sequencing and RNA sequencing of peripheral blood to compare persistent Graves' disease patients against newly diagnosed Graves' disease patients. The study took place in China and was registered as a clinical trial. A total of some 35 samples underwent TCR sequencing, from about 13 patients with persistent Graves' disease and 20 or so patients with newly diagnosed Graves' disease.

What the authors observed across the whole study: TRBV28, TRBJ1-2 and TRBJ2-5 were preferentially used in persistent disease, while TRBV20-1 and TRBJ2-1 were favored in newly diagnosed disease. The authors acknowledged the small sample size as a limitation that may reduce accuracy. Lower TCR Shannon entropy and fewer highly expanded clones were observed in persistent Graves' disease patients than in newly diagnosed patients, which suggested clonal expansion. Because the primary lesion, thyroid tissue, could not be accessed, the study looked at peripheral blood alone. Persistent patients shared more public clonotypes among themselves (fewer than 3,000) than newly diagnosed patients did (approximately 970). Sequencing and analysis were limited to the TCR beta chain.

Measured from the cysteine to the phenylalanine, the CDR3 is 15 residues long. Here the CDR3 DNA is all that survives: 45 bases in frame from base 1. Germline trimming amounts to 2 bases on V and 5 bases on J, with 7 as the count of junction bases outside the gene matches. From a lookup of the germline V gene, CDR1 and CDR2 are MNHEY and SVGEGT. The method was multiplex PCR. Sequencing took place on an Illumina HiSeq 4000. To build TCR beta libraries, CDR3 regions were amplified by Arm-PCR using iRepertoire HTBI primers. Before sequencing, the PCR products went through gel purification. The study's processing was this. A total of fewer than 80 TRBV and 14 TRBJ segments were identified across samples and were used for gene usage analysis of CDR3 amino acid clonotypes. COPE and FqMerger were used to merge filtered high-quality paired reads into contigs. BLAST was used to align contigs to the IMGT TRBV, TRBD and TRBJ reference genes, and CDR3 was defined following IMGT. Clonotypes above 0.1% frequency were classified as highly expanded clones. Shannon entropy was used to measure repertoire diversity, and the Gini coefficient was used to measure V-J evenness. Public clonotypes were defined as clonotypes shared by more than one individual. TCRdb ran its own pipeline on the public reads, namely fastp trimming at Q25 and MiXCR clone calling, and kept in-frame beta chains. Merged by CDR3 protein, the rows form single entries marked with the most common genes and DNA. For this entry, the V and J calls and clone size follow TCRdb and not the study's own pipeline. The sample table lists 450,000 to 700,000 distinct CDR3 sequences, roughly 13% of them with a count of one. The top ten clones comprise approximately 9.3% of the sample.

The same data also went into a second study, on T cells in Graves' hyperthyroidism and ophthalmopathy. Per that second paper: Stable Graves' hyperthyroidism was defined as the absence of progression to ophthalmopathy over 18 months of follow-up. Hyperthyroidism patients were newly diagnosed, had a disease duration of under 2 months, and were aged 18 to 65 years. Exclusion was applied to patients with uncontrolled infections, other autoimmune diseases, pregnancy or lactation. Clinical symptoms, serum thyroxine and TRAb, thyroid ultrasound, and orbital computed tomography formed the basis for the diagnoses. The TCR CDR3 was subjected to a first round of RT-PCR using the HTBI primer set and the Qiagen OneStep RT-PCR kit. Blood samples also contained most of the expanded thyroid clonotypes (frequency above 0.001), which suggests that blood repertoires may reflect thyroid immune responses. A 13 V-J signature model separated ophthalmopathy from stable hyperthyroidism, with around 91% sensitivity and 81.08% specificity in cross-validation and 80%/75% in testing. During validation, the model predicted progression to ophthalmopathy a median of around six months ahead of onset, with around 71% sensitivity and about 72% specificity. To identify TCR V-J signatures that set the groups apart, the researchers used a discovery cohort of 100 patients, made up of roughly 40 with Graves' ophthalmopathy and around 58 with stable Graves' hyperthyroidism. Prospective prediction of ophthalmopathy was tested in an independent validation cohort of approximately 19 hyperthyroidism patients and 15 to 17 patients who later progressed to ophthalmopathy. The 80 to 100 discovery patients were randomly divided into training and test sets at a 7:3 ratio. Thyroid tissue and blood T-cell repertoires from about six Graves' hyperthyroidism patients were also compared in the study. Following sampling, methimazole starting at 30 mg daily was given to hyperthyroidism patients, and high-dose intravenous methylprednisolone was given to ophthalmopathy patients. Libraries were constructed in a second round of multiplex PCR, after which size selection and purification were carried out. The libraries were sequenced on an Illumina HiSeq2000 using paired-end 100 bp reads. SOAPnuke was used to process the raw data, with reads discarded if the reads contained adapters or uncalled bases, had a mean Phred below 15, or lacked an exact constant-primer or identifier match. High-quality paired reads were merged using COPE v1.2.5, and each unique nucleotide sequence was defined as a clonotype. MiTCR v1.1 was used to align clonotypes to the IMGT TRBV, TRBD and TRBJ reference segments. The analysis included only V-J combinations with a frequency above 0.0001, which together covered around 99% of the repertoires. The TCS score was defined as the ratio of F50 (clonal expansion) to E x V (chaos), calculated using BLOSUM62-based TCRdist between CDR3 peptides within each V-J. Welch's t-statistics and random forest reduced just over 500 V-J features to 13, which were used in a naive Bayes classifier (R e1071). Sample size was not statistically predetermined, and blinding of investigators to group allocation was not performed. TCR Vbeta CDR3 sequencing of 140 or so peripheral blood samples (over 40 ophthalmopathy, over 70 hyperthyroidism and approximately 17 progressor patients) is reported in the paper.

The origin of this receptor is a man aged 30-40 years with Graves disease. Donor details come from another sample of the same person, matched by shared clones. The sequencing used peripheral blood mononuclear cells (PBMCs), collected at new diagnosis, from a patient treated with antithyroid drugs. The chain uses TRBV6-2 or TRBV6-3 and TRBJ2-3; 7 bases in the junction line up with TRBD2. CDR3 protein: CASSYGGGPRDTQYF. The nucleotide sequence is given as TGTGCCAGCAGTTACGGGGGAGGGCCGAGAGATACGCAGTATTTT.